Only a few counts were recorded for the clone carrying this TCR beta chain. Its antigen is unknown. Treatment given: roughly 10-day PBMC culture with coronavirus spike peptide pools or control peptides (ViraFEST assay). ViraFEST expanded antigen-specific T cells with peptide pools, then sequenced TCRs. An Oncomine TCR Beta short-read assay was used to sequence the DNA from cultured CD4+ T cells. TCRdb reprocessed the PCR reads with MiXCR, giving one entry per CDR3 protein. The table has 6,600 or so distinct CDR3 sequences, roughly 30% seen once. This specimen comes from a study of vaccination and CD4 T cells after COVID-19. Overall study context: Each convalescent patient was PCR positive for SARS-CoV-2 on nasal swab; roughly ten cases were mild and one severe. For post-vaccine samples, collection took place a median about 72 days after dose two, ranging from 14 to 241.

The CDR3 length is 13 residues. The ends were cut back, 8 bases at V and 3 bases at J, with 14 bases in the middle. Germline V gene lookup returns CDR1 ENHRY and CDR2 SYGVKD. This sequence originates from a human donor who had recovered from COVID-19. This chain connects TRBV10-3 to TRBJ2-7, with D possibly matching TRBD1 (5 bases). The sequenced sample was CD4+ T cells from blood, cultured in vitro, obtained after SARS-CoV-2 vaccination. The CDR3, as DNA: TGTGCCATCGGTCACAGTAGGGGCTACGAGCAGTACTTC. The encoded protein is CAIGHSRGYEQYF.